These 19 T cell receptor beta chains were sequenced from one sample in a study of OX40 agonist ivuxolimab in advanced cancers. This table comes from immunoSEQ multiplex PCR, and its TCRdb copy is limited to in-frame clones, with some not included. The sample lists under 85,000 clones, 94% occurring once. The specimen was CD4+ or CD8+ T cells sorted from blood, collected in a trial of the OX40 agonist ivuxolimab. Receptors originate from an adult with an advanced solid tumor such as melanoma, head and neck, liver or kidney cancer.

The chain employs TRBV7-9 and TRBJ1-2, with 8 bases matching TRBD1. Unmatched junction bases numbered 18, after V lost 5 bases and J lost 1 base. This CDR3 contains 19 residues. CDR1 SEHNR and CDR2 FQNEAQ come from the germline V gene (reference sequence). The CDR3 reads CASSLMLVVNGQGNYGYTF. In DNA, the CDR3 is TGTGCCAGCAGCCTGATGTTGGTAGTTAACGGACAGGGTAACTATGGCTACACCTTC. Complete variable domain (other parts from reference TRBV7-9 and TRBJ1-2): DTGVSQNPRHKITKRGQNVTFRCDPISEHNRLYWYRQTLGQGPEFLTYFQNEAQLEKSRLLSDRFSAERPKGSFSTLEIQRTEQGDSAMYLCASSLMLVVNGQGNYGYTFGSGTRLTVV.

The chain uses TRBV19 and TRBJ1-5, with 8 bases that match TRBD1. The CDR3 is made up of 15 amino acids. V lost 6 bases to trimming and J lost 1 base; unmatched junction nucleotides: 5. Germline V lookup: CDR1 LNHDA, CDR2 SQIVND (reference sequence). This CDR3 is CASRGGQVSNQPQHF. Written as DNA, the CDR3 is TGTGCCAGTAGGGGGGGACAGGTCAGCAATCAGCCCCAGCATTTT.

The CDR3 sequence is CASSLGSGSYNEQFF. The CDR3 nucleotides read TGTGCCAGCAGCTTGGGTTCGGGATCCTACAATGAGCAGTTCTTC. The gene calls are TRBV5-6 and TRBJ2-1; a possible D gene is TRBD2 (5 bases). This CDR3 has 15 amino acids. The V end lost 0 bases, the J end lost 1 base, and 8 bases lay between the germline ends. Germline CDR1 and CDR2: SGHDT and YYEEEE.

The rearrangement links TRBV13 to TRBJ2-7; D ambiguous. From germline, CDR1 is PRHDT and CDR2 FYEKMQ (reference sequence). With 5 bases removed from V and 1 base from J, the gap between germline ends came to 9 bases. The length of the CDR3 is 13 residues. This CDR3 reads CASSKSRSYEQYF. DNA of the CDR3: TGTGCCAGCAGCAAGAGTCGGTCCTACGAGCAGTACTTC.

The chain combines TRBV7-3 with TRBJ2-1; D possibly corresponds to TRBD2 (6 bases). This CDR3 is built from 16 residues. The V end was cut by 5 bases, the J end by 4 bases, with 18 bases between. Germline CDR1 is SGHTA and CDR2 is FQGTGA. In DNA form, the CDR3 reads TGTGCCAGCAGCCAAGATAACTCCGGGGGTTACAATGAGCAGTTCTTC. Its translation: CASSQDNSGGYNEQFF.

The chain has TRBV4-3 and TRBJ1-5; no reliable D call. The CDR3 totals 15 residues. V was pared by 4 bases and J by 0 bases, with 10 bases between. From germline, CDR1 is LGHNA and CDR2 YSLEER. DNA of the CDR3: TGCGCCAGCAGCCGACAAGCTTATAGCAATCAGCCCCAGCATTTT. Its translation: CASSRQAYSNQPQHF.

This chain uses TRBV6-5 with TRBJ2-7; D ambiguous. The germline V gene encodes CDR1 MNHEY and CDR2 SVGAGI. The CDR3 is 14 residues long. The germline V and J ends were trimmed by 6 bases and 2 bases, with 14 bases remaining between them. CDR3: CASSKLEGTYEQYF. The CDR3 nucleotides are TGTGCCAGCAGCAAACTGGAAGGAACCTACGAGCAGTACTTC.

The rearrangement joins TRBV5-5 to TRBJ1-5; 9 nucleotides line up with TRBD1. After removal of 2 bases from V and 3 bases from J, the junction contained 6 bases not matched to a gene. Germline values: CDR1 SGHKS, CDR2 YYEKEE (reference sequence). The CDR3 is 16 amino acids. Written as DNA, the CDR3 is TGTGCCAGCAGCTTAACAGGGGGCACGAACAATCAGCCCCAGCATTTT. Residues: CASSLTGGTNNQPQHF.

The chain carries TRBV25-1 and TRBJ2-1, with D perhaps TRBD2 (5 bases). V lost 3 bases and J lost 8, with 11 bases in between. Per germline, CDR1 MGHDK and CDR2 SYGVNS. The CDR3 covers 13 residues. The chain's CDR3 is CASSDRGYDEQFF. CDR3 nucleotide sequence: TGTGCCAGCAGTGATCGGGGTTATGATGAGCAGTTCTTC.

The chain joins TRBV19 to TRBJ1-2; D may be TRBD1 (5 bases). V was trimmed by 0 bases and J by 4 bases, leaving 9 bases between them. The CDR3 is made up of 14 amino acids. Germline CDR1 reads LNHDA; CDR2 reads SQIVND (reference sequence). CDR3 coding DNA: TGTGCCAGTAGTATAGAGTCAGGGCTCTATGGCTACACCTTC. Its translation: CASSIESGLYGYTF.

The chain joins TRBV5-6 to TRBJ1-1, with a weak D call TRBD1 (5 bases). The CDR3 sequence is 16 residues long. The ends were cut back, 2 bases at V and 0 bases at J, with 14 bases in the middle. CDR1 and CDR2 (germline): SGHDT, YYEEEE. Here the CDR3 DNA reads TGTGCCAGCAGCTTTCACAGGAGATCTATGAACACTGAAGCTTTCTTT. Its translation is CASSFHRRSMNTEAFF.

This rearrangement joins TRBV28 to TRBJ2-5; tentatively, D is TRBD1 (6 bases). Trimming shortened V by 5 bases and J by 4 bases, and 17 bases separated the two germline ends. There are 15 residues in the CDR3. Germline CDR1 is MDHEN and CDR2 is SYDVKM. The CDR3, as DNA: TGTGCCAGCAGTACGGACCGGGACACCGGAGAGACCCAGTACTTC. Translated: CASSTDRDTGETQYF.

The chain couples TRBV4-1 to TRBJ2-3, with TRBD2 matching 10 bases. Looked up from germline, CDR1 is MGHRA and CDR2 is YSYEKL. This CDR3 contains 18 residues. V gave up 2 bases and J gave up 2 bases; unmatched junction bases: 10. The CDR3 reads CASSQTGASGGFTDTQYF. In nucleotides, the CDR3 is TGCGCCAGCAGCCAAACCGGGGCTAGCGGGGGATTCACAGATACGCAGTATTTT.

This clone was found once. This sequence joins TRBV5-1 and TRBJ2-7, with 14 bases identical to TRBD2. Germline V gene lookup returns CDR1 SGHRS and CDR2 YFSETQ. This CDR3 has 16 residues. Unmatched junction bases numbered 9, after V lost 3 bases and J lost 7 bases. The CDR3 sequence is CASSSSTSGRGGEQYF. For the CDR3, the DNA is TGCGCCAGCAGCTCTTCGACTAGCGGGAGGGGAGGAGAGCAGTACTTC.

The rearrangement uses TRBV5-5 and TRBJ1-1; no clear D. Trimming took off 6 bases at V and 0 bases at J, with 12 bases between the two ends. This CDR3 is built from 14 residues. The V gene's germline CDR1 is SGHKS and CDR2 YYEKEE (reference sequence). For the CDR3, the DNA is TGTGCCAGCACCTCGGACGTCATGAACACTGAAGCTTTCTTT. It codes for CASTSDVMNTEAFF.

The chain has TRBV6-6 and TRBJ2-7, with a weak D call TRBD2 (5 bases). Germline V gene data show CDR1 as MNHNY and CDR2 as SVGAGI (reference sequence). V lost 4 bases to trimming and J lost 3 bases, with 10 bases between them. The CDR3 totals 13 residues. In nucleotides, the CDR3 is TGTGCCAGCAGTTTTGGTAGCGTCTACGAGCAGTACTTC. Amino acids: CASSFGSVYEQYF.

The V call is TRBV6-5, the J call TRBJ2-3; D is unclear. V was trimmed by 5 bases and J by 5 bases, leaving 8 bases between them. This CDR3 spans 12 amino acids. Germline assignment: CDR1 MNHEY and CDR2 SVGAGI. CDR3 loop: CASSERLDTQYF. DNA for the CDR3: TGTGCCAGCAGTGAAAGGTTAGATACGCAGTATTTT.

The J gene is TRBJ2-1, the V gene TRBV13; 10 bases are a match to TRBD2. Germline V gives CDR1 PRHDT, CDR2 FYEKMQ (reference sequence). With 6 bases clipped from V and 6 bases from J, the junction kept 11 bases outside the gene matches. The CDR3 consists of 16 residues. Here the CDR3 reads CASRPWVAGGFNEQFF. CDR3 nucleotide sequence: TGTGCCAGCAGACCATGGGTAGCGGGAGGATTCAATGAGCAGTTCTTC.

This rearrangement joins TRBV5-1 to TRBJ2-3; D is possibly TRBD1 (6 bases). Germline CDR1 and CDR2: SGHRS and YFSETQ. Trimming pared 3 bases from V and 3 bases from J, leaving 11 bases between. The CDR3 extends over 14 amino acids. CDR3 in DNA: TGCGCCAGCAGCTCGACAGGAAAAACAGATACGCAGTATTTT. Its translation is CASSSTGKTDTQYF.